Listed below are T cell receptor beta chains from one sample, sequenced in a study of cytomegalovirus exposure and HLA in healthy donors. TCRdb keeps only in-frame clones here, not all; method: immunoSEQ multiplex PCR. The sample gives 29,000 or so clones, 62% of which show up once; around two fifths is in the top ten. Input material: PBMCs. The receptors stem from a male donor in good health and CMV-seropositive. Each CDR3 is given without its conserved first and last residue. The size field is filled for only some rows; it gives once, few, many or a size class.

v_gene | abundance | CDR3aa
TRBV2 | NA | ASTGGNNQPQH
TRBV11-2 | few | ASSLTSGIYEQY
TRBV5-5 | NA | ASSTGGQTPNSPLH
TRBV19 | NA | ASSIPRTGSGSTEAF
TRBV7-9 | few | ASSSSREGVGNEQF
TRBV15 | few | ATSRAYGGSAYGYT
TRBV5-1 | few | ASSAGQGGGDEKLF
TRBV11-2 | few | ASSWSGGSYEQY
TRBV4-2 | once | ASSQDRGYGYT
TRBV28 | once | ASRVKGLGYT
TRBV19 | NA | ASTLGGQGAEQY
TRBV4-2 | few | ASSQVGQANTGELF
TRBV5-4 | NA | ASSSSGSASYNEQF
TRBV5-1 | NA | ASSWDGGEQY
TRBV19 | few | ASSQTGTPLPYEQY
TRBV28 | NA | ASSSGTGRLYGYT
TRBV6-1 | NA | ASSGQGVYYGYT
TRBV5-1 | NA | ASSLVQNVGNEQF
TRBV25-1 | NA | ASSGGPSSNQPQH
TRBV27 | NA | ASSYVQTGYNEQF
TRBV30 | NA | AWSAGTGSNTEAF
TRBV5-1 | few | ASSYGQAYSGANVLT
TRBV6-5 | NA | ASSYSGGAGGYT
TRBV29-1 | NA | SVDDGQATLGGYT
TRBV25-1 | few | ATIIGAEAF
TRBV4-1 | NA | ASSQALASAEAF
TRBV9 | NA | ASSVYWNTEAF
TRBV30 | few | AWSLLAGAGGELF